These 14 T cell receptor beta chains share one sample of origin, sequenced in a study of PD-1 and CTLA-4 blockade in melanoma. Only in-frame clones appear in the TCRdb table, and some are missing; sequencing was by immunoSEQ multiplex PCR. The sample yields over 25,000 clones, roughly 91% seen once. This specimen consisted of CD8+ T cells from peripheral blood, obtained before anti-PD-1 treatment. The source of these receptors is a human donor with melanoma.

The CDR3: CASSTQHGLMDELFF. The CDR3 DNA reads as TGTGCCAGTAGTACACAACACGGGCTTATGGACGAGCTGTTTTTT. The chain has TRBV19 and TRBJ2-2; D is unresolved. The germline V gene encodes CDR1 LNHDA and CDR2 SQIVND (reference sequence). The CDR3 is made up of 15 amino acids. The V and J ends lost 4 bases and 11 bases respectively, with 20 bases between them.

This rearrangement joins TRBV3-1 (or the pseudogene TRBV3-2) to TRBJ1-1; D is unclear. V gave up 0 bases and J gave up 2 bases, with 22 bases separating them. The CDR3 runs to 19 residues. Germline CDR1 and CDR2: LGHDT and YNNKEL (reference sequence). The CDR3 loop reads CASSQDGEVILRVNTEAFF. The CDR3 nucleotides are TGTGCCAGCAGCCAAGATGGGGAGGTTATCCTTAGGGTAAACACTGAAGCTTTCTTT.

The chain links TRBV7-9 to TRBJ1-1, with 8 bases fitting TRBD1. The CDR3 runs 13 residues. Germline trimming cut 3 bases from V and 7 bases from J; bases unmatched to any gene: 4. The germline CDR1 and CDR2 sequences are SEHNR and FQNEAQ (reference sequence). The DNA of the CDR3 is TGTGCCAGCAGCTTTTTCACAGGGGGTGAAGCTTTCTTT. Protein product: CASSFFTGGEAFF.

V is TRBV5-1 and J is TRBJ2-3, with 9 bases matching TRBD2. The ends lost 5 bases at V and 4 bases at J; junction bases unmatched: 11. The CDR3 runs to 16 residues. Germline V gene lookup returns CDR1 SGHRS and CDR2 YFSETQ. The CDR3 nucleotides are TGCGCCAGCAGTAAGGGACTAGCTCTCCAATCAGATACGCAGTATTTT. Residues: CASSKGLALQSDTQYF.

This clone is a singleton in its sample. The J gene is TRBJ1-1, the V gene TRBV18, with a weak D call TRBD1 (6 bases). CDR1 and CDR2 (germline): KGHSH, LQKENI. The length of the CDR3 is 16 residues. The V end lost 2 bases, the J end lost 2 bases, and 15 bases lay between the germline ends. In DNA form, the CDR3 reads TGTGCCAGCTCACCAGGACGAGGGGGGCCTAACACTGAAGCTTTCTTT. Its protein product is CASSPGRGGPNTEAFF.

This chain connects TRBV19 to TRBJ2-2; 11 positions match TRBD2. CDR1 is LNHDA and CDR2 is SQIVND in the germline V gene (reference sequence). CDR3 size: 22 residues. V gave up 7 bases and J gave up 1 base; unmatched junction bases: 23. In DNA form, the CDR3 reads TGTGCCAGTAACTGGCAGAGCGGACTACCCGCTGGACTAGCGGGGAACACCGGGGAGCTGTTTTTT. Translated: CASNWQSGLPAGLAGNTGELFF.

In its sample, this clone was seen once. This chain links TRBV3-1 (or the pseudogene TRBV3-2) with TRBJ2-7; 12 nucleotides agree with TRBD2. Per germline, CDR1 LGHDT and CDR2 YNNKEL (reference sequence). V gave up 2 bases and J gave up 5 bases; unmatched junction bases: 7. The CDR3 length is 16 residues. CDR3 in DNA: TGTGCCAGCAGCCAAAGGCTAGCGGGGGGGCAAGACGAGCAGTACTTC. It translates to CASSQRLAGGQDEQYF.

The CDR3 sequence: CASSDRENTGELFF. The CDR3, as DNA: TGTGCCAGCAGCGACAGAGAGAACACCGGGGAGCTGTTTTTT. This rearrangement joins TRBV7-9 to TRBJ2-2; a weak D match, TRBD1 (5 bases). The V gene lost 5 bases and the J gene lost 1 base, with 8 bases spanning the gap. CDR1 SEHNR and CDR2 FQNEAQ come from the germline V gene (reference sequence). CDR3 length: 14 amino acids.

J is TRBJ2-7 and V is TRBV20-1; D gene ambiguous. The V end was cut by 6 bases, the J end by 4 bases, with 10 bases between. Germline loops: CDR1 DFQATT, CDR2 SNEGSKA (reference sequence). The CDR3 covers 11 residues. CDR3 bases: TGCAGTGCCACTGACGAGTACGAGCAGTACTTC. It codes for CSATDEYEQYF.

The chain recombines TRBV12-5 with TRBJ1-2; the D is unclear. V lost 0 bases, J lost 0 bases, and 17 bases lay in between. Germline V gives CDR1 LGHNT, CDR2 FRNRAP. This CDR3 is 18 amino acids long. CDR3 nucleotides: TGTGCTAGTGGTTTGGTAGATGGGCAGCCGAGGGCTAACTATGGCTACACCTTC. It yields the protein CASGLVDGQPRANYGYTF.

The J gene is TRBJ1-2, the V gene TRBV5-4, with unresolved D. V lost 0 bases to trimming and J lost 10 bases, with 10 bases between them. Germline V gene lookup returns CDR1 SGHNT and CDR2 YYREEE (reference sequence). The CDR3 is 12 amino acids. CDR3 nucleotides: TGTGCCAGCAGCTTGGGCGGGGAGTCCTACACCTTC. Its translation: CASSLGGESYTF.

The chain joins TRBV4-2 to TRBJ2-3; 11 bases fit TRBD2. Germline lookup yields CDR1 LGHNA and CDR2 YNFKEQ. After removal of 0 bases from V and 0 bases from J, the junction contained 14 bases not matched to a gene. The CDR3 covers 21 residues. The CDR3 region is CASSQDQTSGVSSPSTDTQYF. In DNA form, the CDR3 reads TGTGCCAGCAGCCAAGATCAGACTAGCGGGGTGTCTTCCCCTAGCACAGATACGCAGTATTTT.

This chain joins TRBV5-4 and TRBJ1-4; 11 nucleotides line up with TRBD1. With V trimmed by 5 bases and J by 3 bases, 6 bases remained unmatched. Germline loops: CDR1 SGHNT, CDR2 YYREEE (reference sequence). CDR3 size: 16 residues. The CDR3 coding sequence is TGTGCCAGCAGTTCCGGGACAGGGGGTGCTAATGAAAAACTGTTTTTT. Amino acid sequence: CASSSGTGGANEKLFF.

This clone was detected a few times. The chain couples TRBV11-2 to TRBJ1-1; D is uncertain. CDR1 and CDR2 (germline): SGHAT, FQNNGV. The V and J ends lost 3 bases and 1 base respectively, with 6 bases between them. The CDR3 sequence is 13 residues long. The CDR3 DNA follows: TGTGCCAGCAGCTTTCGACAGAACACTGAAGCTTTCTTT. It specifies CASSFRQNTEAFF.